This TCR beta chain was sequenced in a study of control samples from healthy donors and cancer patients. Some clones are missing from TCRdb's copy, which holds only in-frame ones; the method was immunoSEQ multiplex PCR. Among fewer than 120,000 clones, around nine tenths were seen once, and the ten largest hold roughly 4%. Germline-derived CDR1 and CDR2 are SGHRS and YFSETQ. Trimming cost V 0 bases and J 5 bases; bases outside gene matches: 5. This CDR3 spans 16 amino acids. The specimen sequenced was PBMCs. V gene TRBV5-1 combines with J gene TRBJ2-5; 12 bases are shared with TRBD1. The sequence was obtained from a woman aged 60-75 years with lung cancer. As DNA, the CDR3 is TGCGCCAGCAGCTTGGGGGGACAGGGGGCTGTTGAGACCCAGTACTTC. It encodes CASSLGGQGAVETQYF.